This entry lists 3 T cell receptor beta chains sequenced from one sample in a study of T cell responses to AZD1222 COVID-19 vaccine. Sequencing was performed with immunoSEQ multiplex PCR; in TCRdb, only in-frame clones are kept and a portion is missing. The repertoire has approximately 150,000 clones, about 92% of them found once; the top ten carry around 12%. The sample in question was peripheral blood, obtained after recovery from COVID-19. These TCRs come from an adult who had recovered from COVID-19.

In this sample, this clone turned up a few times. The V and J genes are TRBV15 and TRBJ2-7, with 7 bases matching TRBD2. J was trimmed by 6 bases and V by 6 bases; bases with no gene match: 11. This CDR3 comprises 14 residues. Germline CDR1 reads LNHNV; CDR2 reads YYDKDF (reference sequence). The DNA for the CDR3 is TGTGCCACCAGTTTAGGGCGGGAGTTGGGCGAGCAGTACTTC. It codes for CATSLGRELGEQYF. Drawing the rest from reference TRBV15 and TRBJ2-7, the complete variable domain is DAMVIQNPRYQVTQFGKPVTLSCSQTLNHNVMYWYQQKSSQAPKLLFHYYDKDFNNEADTPDNFQSRRPNTSFCFLDIRSPGLGDTAMYLCATSLGRELGEQYFGPGTRLTVT.

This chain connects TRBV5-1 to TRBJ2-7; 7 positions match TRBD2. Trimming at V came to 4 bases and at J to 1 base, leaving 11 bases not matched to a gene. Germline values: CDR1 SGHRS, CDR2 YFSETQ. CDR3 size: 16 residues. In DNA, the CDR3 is TGCGCCAGCAGCCCGGGAGTGGCGGGAGTATCCTACGAGCAGTACTTC. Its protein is CASSPGVAGVSYEQYF.

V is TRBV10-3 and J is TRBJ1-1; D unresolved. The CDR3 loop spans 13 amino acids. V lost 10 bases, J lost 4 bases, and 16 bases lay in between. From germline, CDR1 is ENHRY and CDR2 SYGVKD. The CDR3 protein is CASCEEESTEAFF. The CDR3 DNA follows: TGTGCCAGCTGTGAGGAGGAAAGCACTGAAGCTTTCTTT.